The 31 T cell receptor beta chains listed next were all sequenced from one sample in a study of control samples from healthy donors and cancer patients. Assay used: immunoSEQ multiplex PCR; TCRdb lists only in-frame clones, some missing. The table records around 150,000 clones, around 90% of them present only once. Sequencing used blood. The origin of the receptors is a man aged 25-40 years in good health.

The V call is TRBV19, the J call TRBJ1-3; 7 positions agree with TRBD1. Unmatched junction bases numbered 9, after V lost 7 bases and J lost 0 bases. Germline V gives CDR1 LNHDA, CDR2 SQIVND (reference sequence). The CDR3 spans 16 residues. Here the CDR3 reads CASTPGTVSSGNTIYF. In DNA form, the CDR3 reads TGTGCCAGTACCCCCGGGACAGTCAGCTCTGGAAACACCATATATTTT.

This clone has only one observation. The rearrangement uses TRBV24-1 and TRBJ1-2; possibly TRBD1 for D (5 bases). Germline CDR1 is KGHDR and CDR2 is SFDVKD. Trimming left V 10 bases short and J 3 bases short, with 14 bases between. The CDR3 totals 13 residues. CDR3 sequence: CATSGASYYGYTF. The CDR3 DNA reads TGTGCCACTTCCGGGGCCTCCTACTATGGCTACACCTTC.

V usage is TRBV5-4 and J usage is TRBJ1-1; D is possibly TRBD1 (6 bases). In germline, CDR1 is SGHNT, CDR2 YYREEE (reference sequence). The CDR3 runs 14 residues. V lost 4 bases and J 6 bases, leaving 16 bases between the germline ends. The CDR3 DNA follows: TGTGCCAGCAGCCCTAGACAGGCCTCGGCTGAAGCTTTCTTT. This translates into CASSPRQASAEAFF.

This sequence joins TRBV19 and TRBJ1-5; D possibly corresponds to TRBD1 (6 bases). The CDR3 is 17 residues long. The V end was cut by 8 bases, the J end by 1 base, with 21 bases between. Germline CDR1 is LNHDA and CDR2 is SQIVND (reference sequence). The CDR3 protein is CASASGETWVSNQPQHF. The CDR3 DNA sequence: TGTGCCAGTGCCTCAGGGGAGACTTGGGTGAGCAATCAGCCCCAGCATTTT.

This clone was counted once. The chain couples TRBV15 to TRBJ1-2; D not certain. The length of the CDR3 is 12 residues. Germline assignment: CDR1 LNHNV and CDR2 YYDKDF (reference sequence). Between the trimmed V and J ends, which lost 4 bases and 8 bases, there was a span of 11 bases. CDR3 region: CATSTPLQGYTF. The CDR3 nucleotides read TGTGCCACCAGCACGCCCTTGCAAGGCTACACCTTC.

This clone has just one count. The chain is built from TRBV9 and TRBJ2-5, with TRBD1 identical over 10 bases. V shed 4 bases and J 7 bases; nucleotides not matched to a gene: 16. The germline V gene encodes CDR1 SGDLS and CDR2 YYNGEE. The CDR3 spans 17 residues. CDR3 region: CASSLDSAGTGVATQYF. DNA for the CDR3: TGTGCCAGCAGCTTAGACTCCGCCGGGACAGGGGTCGCGACCCAGTACTTC.

This sequence joins TRBV6-2 or TRBV6-3 and TRBJ1-4, with a tentative D call TRBD1 (5 bases). CDR1 is MNHEY, CDR2 SVGEGT, per germline. There are 15 residues in the CDR3. Trimming removed 4 bases at V and 8 bases at J, with 17 bases between. CDR3 amino acids: CASSWGDSATEKLFF. In DNA form, the CDR3 reads TGTGCCAGCAGTTGGGGAGACAGCGCAACCGAAAAACTGTTTTTT.

J is TRBJ1-5 and V is TRBV27; TRBD1 matches at 7 bases. Trimming took 6 bases from V and 4 from J; bases not matched to a gene: 9. Per the germline V gene, CDR1 is MNHEY and CDR2 is SMNVEV (reference sequence). The CDR3 has 15 residues. The CDR3: CASSPNRGSNQPQHF. In DNA form, the CDR3 reads TGTGCCAGCAGCCCTAACAGGGGCTCAAATCAGCCCCAGCATTTT.

This clone appeared once. The genes are TRBV4-1 and TRBJ1-2, with D perhaps TRBD1 (6 bases). This CDR3 is built from 15 residues. CDR1 and CDR2 (germline): MGHRA, YSYEKL. V shed 2 bases and J shed 6 bases, with 16 bases lying between them. The CDR3 spells CASSQRGHRDDGYTF. CDR3 bases: TGCGCCAGCAGCCAACGTGGTCACAGGGACGATGGCTACACCTTC.

The V call is TRBV7-9, the J call TRBJ2-7, with 10 bases fitting TRBD1. Germline V gene lookup returns CDR1 SEHNR and CDR2 FQNEAQ (reference sequence). V shed 1 base, J shed 2 bases, and the junction held 14 bases outside the gene matches. There are 19 residues in the CDR3. The CDR3 here is CASSLDWGLGQGSPYEQYF. The CDR3 nucleotides are TGTGCCAGCAGCTTAGATTGGGGGTTGGGACAGGGGAGCCCCTACGAGCAGTACTTC.

The J gene is TRBJ1-1, the V gene TRBV12-3 or TRBV12-4; D remains unclear. Trimming removed 5 bases from V and 10 bases from J, with 8 bases in between. The CDR3 is 10 residues long. DNA of the CDR3: TGTGCCAGCAGTGGTTTCCGAGCTTTCTTT. Protein: CASSGFRAFF.

The count of this clone is one. The chain is built from TRBV19 and TRBJ2-1, with 9 bases identical to TRBD1. V was pared by 5 bases and J by 0 bases, with 8 bases of the junction left unmatched. The germline gives CDR1 LNHDA, CDR2 SQIVND (reference sequence). The CDR3 spans 17 residues. The CDR3 bases are TGTGCCAGTAGTGTGGGACAGGGTTGGGGCTCCTACAATGAGCAGTTCTTC. It is translated as CASSVGQGWGSYNEQFF.

The chain has TRBV4-2 and TRBJ1-3; D unresolved. There are 15 residues in the CDR3. V was clipped by 1 base and J by 0 bases, with 7 bases between them. Germline lookup yields CDR1 LGHNA and CDR2 YNFKEQ. CDR3 nucleotide sequence: TGTGCCAGCAGCCAAGGACGGTTCTCTGGAAACACCATATATTTT. Translating it yields CASSQGRFSGNTIYF.

The rearrangement joins TRBV7-6 to TRBJ2-3; 9 nucleotides match TRBD1. CDR1 is SGHVS, CDR2 FNYEAQ, per germline. The length of the CDR3 is 14 residues. V was pared by 3 bases and J by 9 bases, with 7 bases of the junction left unmatched. CDR3 DNA: TGTGCCAGCAGCTTGGACAGGGGTCGTGGGACGCAGTATTTT. It specifies CASSLDRGRGTQYF.

The rearrangement uses TRBV5-8 and TRBJ1-2; 7 nucleotides align to TRBD1. This CDR3 is 15 amino acids long. Germline CDR1 and CDR2: SGHTS and YDEGEE. Unmatched junction bases numbered 6, after V lost 0 bases and J lost 4 bases. CDR3 protein: CASSLGGAGGYGYTF. The CDR3 DNA sequence: TGTGCCAGCAGCTTGGGTGGTGCAGGGGGCTATGGCTACACCTTC.

V gene TRBV4-1 combines with J gene TRBJ2-3; 7 bases fit TRBD2. The V gene end was trimmed by 3 bases and the J gene end by 4 bases; junction bases not matched to a gene: 25. Looked up from germline, CDR1 is MGHRA and CDR2 is YSYEKL. The length of the CDR3 is 21 residues. CDR3 residues: CASSHPPLSESRWGGADTQYF. DNA of the CDR3: TGCGCCAGCAGCCACCCGCCGTTGTCAGAATCTAGATGGGGGGGGGCAGATACGCAGTATTTT.

This clone was observed once. The V call is TRBV11-2, the J call TRBJ2-5; D might be TRBD1 (6 bases). Germline V gene data show CDR1 as SGHAT and CDR2 as FQNNGV. This CDR3 contains 14 residues. V was trimmed by 5 bases and J by 5 bases, leaving 15 bases between them. CDR3 protein: CASSRQGFGETQYF. In DNA form, the CDR3 reads TGTGCCAGCAGCCGGCAGGGGTTTGGGGAGACCCAGTACTTC.

This clone showed up just once. The J gene is TRBJ1-2, the V gene TRBV19, with 7 bases lining up with TRBD1. Germline CDR1 and CDR2: LNHDA and SQIVND (reference sequence). The CDR3 contains 12 residues. The J segment lost 8 bases and the V segment lost 4 bases, leaving 4 bases of the junction unmatched. The CDR3 protein is CASSTTGKGYTF. CDR3 bases: TGTGCCAGTAGTACGACAGGGAAAGGCTACACCTTC.

This clone is classed as medium-sized. This chain uses TRBV7-9 with TRBJ2-1; D may correspond to TRBD1 or TRBD2 (6 bases each). This CDR3 is 14 amino acids long. The germline V gene encodes CDR1 SEHNR and CDR2 FQNEAQ (reference sequence). Trimming removed 3 bases from V and 6 bases from J, with 12 bases in between. The CDR3 DNA reads as TGTGCCAGCAGCTTGGAGGGGGTTGTCAATGAGCAGTTCTTC. Protein: CASSLEGVVNEQFF.

CDR3 in amino acids: CASRQGAGNTIYF. DNA of the CDR3: TGTGCCAGCAGACAGGGTGCGGGAAACACCATATATTTT. This chain links TRBV6-5 with TRBJ1-3; tentative D call: TRBD1 (6 bases). CDR1 is MNHEY and CDR2 is SVGAGI in the germline V gene. The V gene lost 6 bases and the J gene lost 4 bases, with 10 bases spanning the gap. This CDR3 spans 13 amino acids.

V gene TRBV5-4 combines with J gene TRBJ1-3; D ambiguous. Trimming stripped 4 bases from V and 0 bases from J, with 11 bases between. The germline V gene has CDR1 SGHNT and CDR2 YYREEE (reference sequence). The CDR3 totals 15 residues. The CDR3, as DNA: TGTGCCAGCAGCACGACTCCGAGCTCTGGAAACACCATATATTTT. Its translation is CASSTTPSSGNTIYF.

The V call is TRBV2, the J call TRBJ1-5, with 9 bases identical to TRBD1. This CDR3 region has 15 residues. The junction had 9 bases not matched to a gene; V was cut back by 7 bases and J by 5 bases. Germline V gene sequence: CDR1 SNHLY, CDR2 FYNNEI. CDR3 loop: CASTTDRGLDQPQHF. In DNA form, the CDR3 reads TGTGCCAGCACTACGGACAGGGGTTTGGATCAGCCCCAGCATTTT.

The chain is built from TRBV18 and TRBJ1-5; D unresolved. V lost 4 bases, J lost 1 base, and 8 bases lay in between. Germline V CDR1 and CDR2: KGHSH, LQKENI. This CDR3 region has 14 residues. The CDR3 sequence: CASSLGASNQPQHF. Here the CDR3 DNA reads TGTGCCAGCTCACTGGGCGCCAGCAATCAGCCCCAGCATTTT. Complete variable domain (other parts from reference TRBV18 and TRBJ1-5): NAGVMQNPRHLVRRRGQEARLRCSPMKGHSHVYWYRQLPEEGLKFMVYLQKENIIDESGMPKERFSAEFPKEGPSILRIQQVVRGDSAAYFCASSLGASNQPQHFGDGTRLSIL.

This clone was seen a single time. The chain employs TRBV27 and TRBJ1-5; no reliable D call. Germline assignment: CDR1 MNHEY and CDR2 SMNVEV (reference sequence). Trimming took off 0 bases at V and 6 bases at J, with 18 bases between the two ends. The CDR3 totals 17 residues. The DNA of the CDR3 is TGTGCCAGCAGTTTATCCCCCGCGGGGAAGTTGGCTCAGCCCCAGCATTTT. It encodes CASSLSPAGKLAQPQHF.

The V and J genes are TRBV7-6 and TRBJ2-1; D may be TRBD2 (6 bases). The length of the CDR3 is 16 residues. Between the trimmed V and J ends, which lost 1 base and 7 bases, there was a span of 17 bases. Germline lookup yields CDR1 SGHVS and CDR2 FNYEAQ. The DNA for the CDR3 is TGTGCCAGCAGCTTAGGGTTGGGGGGAGGACGGAATGAGCAGTTCTTC. This gives the protein CASSLGLGGGRNEQFF.

This chain uses TRBV5-1 with TRBJ1-1; TRBD1 might be the D (6 bases). CDR1 is SGHRS, CDR2 YFSETQ, per germline. The CDR3 contains 15 residues. With 0 bases removed from V and 5 bases from J, the gap between germline ends came to 14 bases. CDR3 amino acids: CASSLVVGGGTEAFF. Here the CDR3 DNA reads TGCGCCAGCAGCTTGGTGGTAGGGGGTGGGACTGAAGCTTTCTTT.

V is TRBV6-1 and J is TRBJ2-5; D gene uncertain. The V gene's germline CDR1 is MNHNS and CDR2 SASEGT. The CDR3 is 15 residues long. With 1 base removed from V and 5 bases from J, the gap between germline ends came to 14 bases. CDR3 in amino acids: CASSEGTQLRETQYF. The DNA for the CDR3 is TGTGCCAGCAGTGAAGGCACACAGCTCCGGGAGACCCAGTACTTC.

This clone was seen only once. This rearrangement joins TRBV7-8 to TRBJ1-5; 11 bases agree with TRBD1. Per the germline V gene, CDR1 is SGHVS and CDR2 is FQNEAQ. The CDR3 totals 14 residues. Trimming removed 5 bases from V and 7 bases from J; junction bases left unmatched: 4. CDR3 protein: CASSRDRGNQPQHF. CDR3 nucleotide sequence: TGTGCCAGCAGCCGGGACAGGGGGAACCAGCCCCAGCATTTT.

This CDR3 is CASSYRGYSYEQYF. DNA for the CDR3: TGTGCCAGCAGTTACAGAGGGTACTCCTACGAGCAGTACTTC. This chain connects TRBV6-5 to TRBJ2-7; a weak D match, TRBD2 (5 bases). Looked up from germline, CDR1 is MNHEY and CDR2 is SVGAGI. V was shortened by 2 bases and J by 0 bases, with 8 bases between the two germline ends. The CDR3 totals 14 residues.

The rearrangement links TRBV4-1 to TRBJ2-3, with TRBD2 identical over 9 bases. This CDR3 is 17 amino acids long. CDR1 MGHRA and CDR2 YSYEKL come from the germline V gene. With V trimmed by 2 bases and J by 4 bases, 10 bases remained unmatched. The CDR3 DNA is TGCGCCAGCAGCCAACAAGCGGCGGGAGGGAGTGCAGATACGCAGTATTTT. It yields the protein CASSQQAAGGSADTQYF.

The rearrangement links TRBV5-6 to TRBJ2-1; D perhaps matches TRBD1 (6 bases). Trimming pared 1 base from V and 4 bases from J, leaving 12 bases between. The CDR3 loop spans 15 amino acids. The V gene's germline CDR1 is SGHDT and CDR2 YYEEEE. DNA of the CDR3: TGTGCCAGCAGCTTGCCGGACAGAAGTTACAATGAGCAGTTCTTC. It codes for CASSLPDRSYNEQFF. Supplemented by reference TRBV5-6 and TRBJ2-1, the full variable domain reads DAGVTQSPTHLIKTRGQQVTLRCSPKSGHDTVSWYQQALGQGPQFIFQYYEEEERQRGNFPDRFSGHQFPNYSSELNVNALLLGDSALYLCASSLPDRSYNEQFFGPGTRLTVL.